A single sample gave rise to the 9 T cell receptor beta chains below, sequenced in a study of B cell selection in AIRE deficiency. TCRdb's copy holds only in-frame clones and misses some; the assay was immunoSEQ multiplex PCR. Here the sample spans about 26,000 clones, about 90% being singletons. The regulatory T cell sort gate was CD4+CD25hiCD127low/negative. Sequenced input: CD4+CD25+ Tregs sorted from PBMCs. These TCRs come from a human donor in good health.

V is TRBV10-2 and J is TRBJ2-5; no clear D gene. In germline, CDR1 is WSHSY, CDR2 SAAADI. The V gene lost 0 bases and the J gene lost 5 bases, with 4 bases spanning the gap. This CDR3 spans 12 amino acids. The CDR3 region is CASSESGETQYF. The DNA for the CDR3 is TGCGCCAGCAGTGAGTCGGGTGAGACCCAGTACTTC.

The CDR3: CASSLFKTRVNQPQHF. DNA of the CDR3: TGTGCCAGCAGTTTATTCAAGACCAGGGTTAATCAGCCCCAGCATTTT. This rearrangement joins TRBV28 to TRBJ1-5; perhaps TRBD1 as D (5 bases). The CDR3 sequence is 16 residues long. Germline V gene data show CDR1 as MDHEN and CDR2 as SYDVKM. V lost 1 base, J lost 4 bases, and 14 bases lay in between.

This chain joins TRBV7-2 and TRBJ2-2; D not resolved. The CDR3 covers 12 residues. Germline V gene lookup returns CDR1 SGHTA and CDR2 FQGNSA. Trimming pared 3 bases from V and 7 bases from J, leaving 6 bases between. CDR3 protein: CASSFRSGELFF. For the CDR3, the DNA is TGTGCCAGCAGCTTTAGGAGCGGGGAGCTGTTTTTT.

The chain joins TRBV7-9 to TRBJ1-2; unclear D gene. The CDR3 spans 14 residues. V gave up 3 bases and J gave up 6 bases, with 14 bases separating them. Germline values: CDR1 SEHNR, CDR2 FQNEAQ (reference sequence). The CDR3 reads CASSFFVQNHGYTF. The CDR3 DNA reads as TGTGCCAGCAGCTTTTTCGTACAGAATCATGGCTACACCTTC.

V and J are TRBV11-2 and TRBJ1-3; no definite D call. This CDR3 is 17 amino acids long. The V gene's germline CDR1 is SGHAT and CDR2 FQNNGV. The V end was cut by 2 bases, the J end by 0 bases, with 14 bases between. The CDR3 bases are TGTGCCAGCAGCTTACACGGGGATAAGGGCTCTGGAAACACCATATATTTT. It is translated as CASSLHGDKGSGNTIYF.

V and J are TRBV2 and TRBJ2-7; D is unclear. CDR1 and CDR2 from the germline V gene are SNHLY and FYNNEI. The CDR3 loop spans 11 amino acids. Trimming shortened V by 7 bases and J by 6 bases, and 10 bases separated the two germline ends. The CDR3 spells CASTDRLEQYF. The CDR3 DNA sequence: TGTGCCAGCACCGACCGGCTCGAGCAGTACTTC.

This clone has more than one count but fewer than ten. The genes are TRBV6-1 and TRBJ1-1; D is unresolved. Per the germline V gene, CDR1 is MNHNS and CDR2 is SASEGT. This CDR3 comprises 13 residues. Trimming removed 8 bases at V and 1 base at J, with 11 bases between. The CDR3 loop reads CASVHRRNTEAFF. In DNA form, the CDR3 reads TGTGCCAGCGTACACCGACGGAACACTGAAGCTTTCTTT.

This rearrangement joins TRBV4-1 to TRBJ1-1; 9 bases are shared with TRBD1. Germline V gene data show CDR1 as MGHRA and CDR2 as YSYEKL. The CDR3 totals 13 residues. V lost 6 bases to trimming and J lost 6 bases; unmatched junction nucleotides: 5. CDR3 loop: CASSLDRGSEAFF. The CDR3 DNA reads TGCGCCAGCAGTCTCGACAGGGGGTCTGAAGCTTTCTTT.

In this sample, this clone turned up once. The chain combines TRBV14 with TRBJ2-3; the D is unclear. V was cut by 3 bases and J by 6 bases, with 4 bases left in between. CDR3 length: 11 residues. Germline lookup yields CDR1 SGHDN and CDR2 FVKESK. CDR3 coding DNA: TGTGCCAGCAGCCATGTGGATACGCAGTATTTT. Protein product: CASSHVDTQYF.